Below are 9 T cell receptor beta chains sequenced from a single sample in a study of OX40 agonist ivuxolimab in advanced cancers. Some clones are missing from TCRdb's copy, which holds only in-frame ones; the method was immunoSEQ multiplex PCR. The sample records approximately 70,000 clones, roughly 90% being singletons. Sequences were derived from CD4+ or CD8+ T cells sorted from blood, sampled in a trial of the OX40 agonist ivuxolimab. The receptors here all came from an adult with an advanced solid tumor such as melanoma, head and neck, liver or kidney cancer.

The genes are TRBV7-3 and TRBJ2-1; D gene uncertain. The germline CDR1 and CDR2 sequences are SGHTA and FQGTGA. This CDR3 has 15 amino acids. V was trimmed by 2 bases and J by 7 bases, leaving 15 bases between them. The CDR3 loop is CASSLRPETLNEQFF. The DNA of the CDR3 is TGTGCCAGCAGCTTACGTCCCGAGACTCTGAATGAGCAGTTCTTC.

The V and J genes are TRBV7-2 and TRBJ2-3, with 7 bases identical to TRBD2. CDR1 and CDR2 from the germline V gene are SGHTA and FQGNSA. The V and J ends lost 2 bases and 2 bases, in that order; junction bases with no gene match: 4. The CDR3 has 15 residues. CDR3 sequence reads: CASSLRREPTDTQYF. In DNA, the CDR3 is TGTGCCAGCAGCTTAAGGCGGGAGCCCACAGATACGCAGTATTTT.

The chain recombines TRBV28 with TRBJ1-1; 9 bases are a match to TRBD1. Losses at the gene ends were 5 bases for V and 1 base for J; bases not matched to a gene: 2. CDR1 and CDR2 (germline): MDHEN, SYDVKM. The CDR3 has 14 amino acids. The CDR3 loop is CASSGQGKNTEAFF. The CDR3 nucleotides read TGTGCCAGCAGTGGACAGGGGAAGAACACTGAAGCTTTCTTT.

V gene TRBV21-1 combines with J gene TRBJ2-5; TRBD1 is the table's D call and was not checked against the DNA. TRBV21-1 is shown as a pseudogene. The CDR3 loop spans 11 amino acids. The CDR3 sequence: CARTGRGTQYF. The DNA for the CDR3 is TGTGCCAGGACAGGGCGGGGGACCCAGTACTTC.

This clone was picked up one time. V gene TRBV7-2 combines with J gene TRBJ2-7; 7 nucleotides agree with TRBD2. The trim removed 2 bases at V and 5 bases at J, leaving 15 bases unmatched. This CDR3 region has 17 residues. From germline, CDR1 is SGHTA and CDR2 FQGNSA. In nucleotides, the CDR3 is TGTGCCAGCAGCTTATCCCCCCGAGCGGGAAGTGGCAACGAGCAGTACTTC. It codes for CASSLSPRAGSGNEQYF.

The V and J genes are TRBV5-4 and TRBJ1-1, with D maybe TRBD1 (6 bases). The V end was cut by 4 bases, the J end by 2 bases, with 12 bases between. Germline CDR1 and CDR2: SGHNT and YYREEE (reference sequence). The CDR3 is made up of 14 amino acids. CDR3 nucleotide sequence: TGTGCCAGCAGCCTACAGGGAGCAAACACTGAAGCTTTCTTT. This sequence encodes CASSLQGANTEAFF.

The chain couples TRBV4-2 to TRBJ2-4; the D is unclear. The germline V and J ends were trimmed by 0 bases and 13 bases, with 16 bases remaining between them. This CDR3 comprises 14 residues. Germline CDR1 is LGHNA and CDR2 is YNFKEQ. In DNA, the CDR3 is TGTGCCAGCAGCCAAGACCCACCCCCTGAAGGGCAGTACTTC. Amino acid sequence: CASSQDPPPEGQYF.

This chain uses TRBV5-4 with TRBJ2-7; either TRBD1 or TRBD2 may supply D (5 bases each). CDR1 is SGHNT and CDR2 is YYREEE in the germline V gene (reference sequence). Trimming removed 0 bases from V and 12 bases from J, with 13 bases in between. This CDR3 has 12 residues. The chain's CDR3 is CASSLGDGGRYF. The CDR3 DNA reads TGTGCCAGCAGCTTGGGGGACGGTGGCCGGTACTTC.

The genes are TRBV7-2 and TRBJ2-5, with a tentative D call TRBD2 (6 bases). Germline V gives CDR1 SGHTA, CDR2 FQGNSA. This CDR3 contains 13 residues. V was pared by 3 bases and J by 2 bases, with 7 bases between. The CDR3 protein is CASSFGTQETQYF. The CDR3 DNA follows: TGTGCCAGCAGCTTTGGGACTCAAGAGACCCAGTACTTC.